This paragraph reports one T cell receptor beta chain. Its specificity is unknown. This specimen comes from a study of T cell responses to AZD1222 COVID-19 vaccine. Whether given at about 4 or about 12 weeks, second doses were pooled. The CDR3 has 14 amino acids. CDR1 and CDR2 from the germline V gene are SGHTA and FQGNSA. V was trimmed by 1 base and J by 0 bases, leaving 6 bases between them. Regarding the study as a whole: Repertoires were obtained solely post-peak T cell response. Females outnumbered males among donors, who were mostly white British; clonal diversity was possibly underestimated.

Repertoires were generated with immunoSEQ multiplex PCR, while TCRdb's copy carries only in-frame clones and drops some. In the table there are approximately 150,000 clones, roughly nine tenths of which are singletons. Source: peripheral blood, taken 28 days after the second AZD1222 dose. V is TRBV7-2 and J is TRBJ1-2; D possibly corresponds to TRBD1 (5 bases). The sequence was obtained from an adult who received the AZD1222 COVID-19 vaccine. The CDR3 region has the DNA TGTGCCAGCAGCTTAGTGGACACTAACTATGGCTACACCTTC. Its translation: CASSLVDTNYGYTF. The full variable domain, completed using reference TRBV7-2 and TRBJ1-2, is GAGVSQSPSNKVTEKGKDVELRCDPISGHTALYWYRQSLGQGLEFLIYFQGNSAPDKSGLPSDRFSAERTGGSVSTLTIQRTQQEDSAVYLCASSLVDTNYGYTFGSGTRLTVV.